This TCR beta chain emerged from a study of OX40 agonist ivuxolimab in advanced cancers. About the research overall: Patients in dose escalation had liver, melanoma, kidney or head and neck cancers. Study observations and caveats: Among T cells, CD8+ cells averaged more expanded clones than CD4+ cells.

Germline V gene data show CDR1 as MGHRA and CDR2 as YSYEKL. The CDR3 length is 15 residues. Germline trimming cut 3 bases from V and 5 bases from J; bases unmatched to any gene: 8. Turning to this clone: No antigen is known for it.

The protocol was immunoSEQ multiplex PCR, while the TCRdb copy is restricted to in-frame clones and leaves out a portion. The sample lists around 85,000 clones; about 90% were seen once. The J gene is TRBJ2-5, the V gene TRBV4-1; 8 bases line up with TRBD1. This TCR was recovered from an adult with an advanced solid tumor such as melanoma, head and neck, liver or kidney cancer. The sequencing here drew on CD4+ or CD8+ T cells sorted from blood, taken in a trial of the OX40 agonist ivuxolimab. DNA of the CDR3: TGCGCCAGCAGCCACGGACAGGGAAGGGTGGAGACCCAGTACTTC. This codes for CASSHGQGRVETQYF.